The 7 T cell receptor beta chains given below trace back to one sample, sequenced in a study of blood T cell repertoires in COVID-19. The table came from immunoSEQ multiplex PCR; TCRdb's copy has only in-frame clones and leaves some out. The sample contains approximately 280,000 clones, 86% of which appear only once. Sequenced: PBMCs or T cells enriched from blood (not recorded which). These receptor sequences come from a woman aged 18-29 years who had recovered from COVID-19.

The sample holds one count of this clone. This chain connects TRBV7-2 to TRBJ2-7; 7 nucleotides agree with TRBD2. V lost 5 bases, J lost 0 bases, and 16 bases stayed unmatched. Germline V gene sequence: CDR1 SGHTA, CDR2 FQGNSA. The CDR3 contains 18 residues. The CDR3 DNA is TGTGCCAGCAGCCCTTCTCATGGTAGCGGGTTATCCTCCTACGAGCAGTACTTC. It yields the protein CASSPSHGSGLSSYEQYF.

J is TRBJ1-4 and V is TRBV5-4, with TRBD1 identical over 7 bases. V dropped 2 bases and J dropped 2; count of bases not matched to a gene: 3. The CDR3 is 15 residues long. Germline V CDR1 and CDR2: SGHNT, YYREEE (reference sequence). CDR3 nucleotide sequence: TGTGCCAGCAGCTTCGAAGGGGGCACTAATGAAAAACTGTTTTTT. This gives the protein CASSFEGGTNEKLFF.

This chain joins TRBV29-1 and TRBJ1-1; a weak D match, TRBD1 (5 bases). V lost 8 bases to trimming and J lost 6 bases, with 19 bases between them. The CDR3 loop spans 13 amino acids. Looked up from germline, CDR1 is SQVTM and CDR2 is ANQGSEA. The CDR3 coding sequence is TGCAGCCTCACTTTGGGGGGGTTCTCTGAAGCTTTCTTT. It specifies CSLTLGGFSEAFF. Drawing the rest from reference TRBV29-1 and TRBJ1-1, the complete variable domain is SAVISQKPSRDICQRGTSLTIQCQVDSQVTMMFWYRQQPGQSLTLIATANQGSEATYESGFVIDKFPISRPNLTFSTLTVSNMSPEDSSIYLCSLTLGGFSEAFFGQGTRLTVV.

CDR3 in amino acids: CASSGGHGTQETQYF. CDR3 sequence (DNA): TGTGCCAGCAGTGGAGGCCACGGCACACAAGAGACCCAGTACTTC. The gene calls are TRBV2 and TRBJ2-5; D uncertain. V lost 4 bases and J 2 bases, leaving 14 bases between the germline ends. The germline V gene has CDR1 SNHLY and CDR2 FYNNEI. This CDR3 comprises 15 residues. The full variable domain, completed using reference TRBV2 and TRBJ2-5, is EPEVTQTPSHQVTQMGQEVILRCVPISNHLYFYWYRQILGQKVEFLVSFYNNEISEKSEIFDDQFSVERPDGSNFTLKIRSTKLEDSAMYFCASSGGHGTQETQYFGPGTRLLVL.

This sequence joins TRBV27 and TRBJ1-1; a weak D match, TRBD1 (5 bases). Looked up from germline, CDR1 is MNHEY and CDR2 is SMNVEV (reference sequence). CDR3 length: 14 residues. Between the trimmed V and J ends, which lost 5 bases and 4 bases, there was a span of 14 bases. This chain's CDR3 is CASSPWSGATEAFF. The CDR3 coding sequence is TGTGCCAGCAGTCCCTGGAGCGGGGCCACTGAAGCTTTCTTT.

The CDR3 DNA is TGTGCCAGCAGCTTGGGGTACAGGGGCCACAAAGAGACCCAGTACTTC. Translating gives CASSLGYRGHKETQYF. V gene TRBV5-8 combines with J gene TRBJ2-5, with 7 bases identical to TRBD1. V shed 0 bases, J shed 3 bases, and the junction held 8 bases outside the gene matches. There are 16 residues in the CDR3. Germline V gene lookup returns CDR1 SGHTS and CDR2 YDEGEE.

V gene TRBV2 combines with J gene TRBJ2-2; the D gene is possibly TRBD2 (5 bases). This CDR3 contains 16 residues. Trimming left V 7 bases short and J 4 bases short, with 19 bases between. The germline CDR1 and CDR2 sequences are SNHLY and FYNNEI. The CDR3 reads CASNMNLARGTGELFF. DNA for the CDR3: TGTGCCAGCAATATGAATCTAGCCCGAGGCACCGGGGAGCTGTTTTTT.